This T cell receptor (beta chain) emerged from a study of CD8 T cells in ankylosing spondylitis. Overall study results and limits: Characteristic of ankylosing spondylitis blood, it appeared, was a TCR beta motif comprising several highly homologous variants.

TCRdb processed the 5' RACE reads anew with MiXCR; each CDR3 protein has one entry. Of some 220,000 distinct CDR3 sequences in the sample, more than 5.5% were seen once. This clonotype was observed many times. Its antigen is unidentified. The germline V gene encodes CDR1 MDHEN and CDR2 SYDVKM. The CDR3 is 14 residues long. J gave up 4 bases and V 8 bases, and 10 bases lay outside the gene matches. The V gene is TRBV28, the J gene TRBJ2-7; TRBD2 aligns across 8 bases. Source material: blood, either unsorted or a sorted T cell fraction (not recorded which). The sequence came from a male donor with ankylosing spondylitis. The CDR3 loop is CASGMDGRAYEQYF. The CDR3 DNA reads TGTGCCAGCGGGATGGACGGGAGGGCATACGAGCAGTACTTC.